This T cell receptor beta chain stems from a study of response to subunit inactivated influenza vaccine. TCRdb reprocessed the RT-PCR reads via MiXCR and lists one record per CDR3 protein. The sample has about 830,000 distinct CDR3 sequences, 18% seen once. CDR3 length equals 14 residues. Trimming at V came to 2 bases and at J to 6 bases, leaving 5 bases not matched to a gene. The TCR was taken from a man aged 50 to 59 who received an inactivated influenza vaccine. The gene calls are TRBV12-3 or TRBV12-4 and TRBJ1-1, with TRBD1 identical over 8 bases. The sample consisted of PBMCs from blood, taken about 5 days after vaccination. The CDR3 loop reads CASSLRTGRAEAFF. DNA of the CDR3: TGTGCCAGCAGTTTAAGGACAGGGCGAGCTGAAGCTTTCTTT.